Following are 21 T cell receptor beta chains from one sample sequenced in a study of blood T cell repertoires in COVID-19. The method was immunoSEQ multiplex PCR; TCRdb's version includes in-frame clones alone and lacks a portion of them. The table has fewer than 350,000 clones, roughly nine tenths seen once. The specimen was PBMCs or T cells enriched from blood (not recorded which). These receptor sequences come from a man in his sixties who had recovered from COVID-19.

The gene calls are TRBV14 and TRBJ2-7; 8 bases are shared with TRBD1. The CDR3 loop spans 15 amino acids. With V trimmed by 4 bases and J by 2 bases, 7 bases remained unmatched. CDR1 and CDR2 (germline): SGHDN, FVKESK. CDR3 residues: CASSLLDRGPYEQYF. DNA for the CDR3: TGTGCCAGCAGCCTGCTCGACAGGGGCCCCTACGAGCAGTACTTC.

The V gene is TRBV2, the J gene TRBJ1-3, with D tentatively TRBD1 (6 bases). CDR1 is SNHLY and CDR2 is FYNNEI in the germline V gene. CDR3 size: 16 residues. V lost 3 bases, J lost 0 bases, and 12 bases lay in between. Written as DNA, the CDR3 is TGTGCCAGCAGTGACAGGGGCCTATTCTCTGGAAACACCATATATTTT. It yields the protein CASSDRGLFSGNTIYF.

The genes are TRBV5-8 and TRBJ2-2; a weak D match, TRBD1 (6 bases). V was clipped by 0 bases and J by 2 bases, with 8 bases between them. Germline V gene sequence: CDR1 SGHTS, CDR2 YDEGEE. The CDR3 extends over 15 amino acids. Here the CDR3 DNA reads TGTGCCAGCAGCTTGGGCAGGGGAAACACCGGGGAGCTGTTTTTT. Amino acids: CASSLGRGNTGELFF. The full variable domain, its missing parts supplied by reference TRBV5-8 and TRBJ2-2, is EAGVTQSPTHLIKTRGQQATLRCSPISGHTSVYWYQQALGLGLQFLLWYDEGEERNRGNFPPRFSGRQFPNYSSELNVNALELEDSALYLCASSLGRGNTGELFFGEGSRLTVL.

V gene TRBV6-1 combines with J gene TRBJ1-3; 9 nucleotides align to TRBD1. J lost 0 bases, V lost 3 bases, and 12 bases had no gene match. This CDR3 is 19 amino acids long. Germline CDR1 and CDR2: MNHNS and SASEGT. CDR3 residues: CASSDLVGQGASSGNTIYF. In nucleotides, the CDR3 is TGTGCCAGCAGTGATCTAGTGGGACAGGGAGCTTCCTCTGGAAACACCATATATTTT.

This clone came up a few times. The chain links TRBV5-1 to TRBJ1-2; 9 bases match TRBD1. The CDR3 consists of 15 residues. Losses at the gene ends were 4 bases for V and 4 bases for J; bases not matched to a gene: 8. Germline V gives CDR1 SGHRS, CDR2 YFSETQ. The chain's CDR3 is CASSENRGLGYGYTF. The CDR3 DNA is TGCGCCAGCAGCGAAAACAGGGGGCTGGGCTATGGCTACACCTTC.

The chain recombines TRBV28 with TRBJ1-2, with 10 bases identical to TRBD1. Trimming removed 6 bases from V and 5 bases from J; junction bases left unmatched: 12. Germline V CDR1 and CDR2: MDHEN, SYDVKM. This CDR3 is 16 amino acids long. In DNA, the CDR3 is TGTGCCAGCAGCCTCGTGGGGAGACAGGGGGCGTATGGCTACACCTTC. Protein product: CASSLVGRQGAYGYTF.

The genes are TRBV18 and TRBJ2-3; D possibly corresponds to TRBD2 (6 bases). V lost 2 bases and J lost 0, with 12 bases in between. From germline, CDR1 is KGHSH and CDR2 LQKENI. The CDR3 length is 16 residues. The CDR3 DNA reads TGTGCCAGCTCACCATCGACTAGACAAAGCACAGATACGCAGTATTTT. The encoded protein is CASSPSTRQSTDTQYF.

J is TRBJ1-5 and V is TRBV5-6, with no clear D. V was pared by 0 bases and J by 3 bases, with 7 bases between. The V gene's germline CDR1 is SGHDT and CDR2 YYEEEE. The CDR3 spans 14 residues. Here the CDR3 DNA reads TGTGCCAGCAGCTTGGCCCTTTACAATCAGCCCCAGCATTTT. This encodes CASSLALYNQPQHF.

J is TRBJ2-3 and V is TRBV4-1, with 11 bases matching TRBD2. The V gene end was trimmed by 4 bases and the J gene end by 5 bases; junction bases not matched to a gene: 11. The CDR3 is 17 residues long. CDR1 and CDR2 from the germline V gene are MGHRA and YSYEKL. The CDR3 protein is CASSLQGSGRAKDTQYF. CDR3 DNA sequence: TGCGCCAGCAGCCTCCAGGGTAGCGGGAGGGCCAAAGATACGCAGTATTTT.

V usage is TRBV7-6 and J usage is TRBJ1-2; 8 positions agree with TRBD1. Germline CDR1 reads SGHVS; CDR2 reads FNYEAQ. V lost 1 base to trimming and J lost 5 bases; unmatched junction nucleotides: 6. This CDR3 spans 15 amino acids. This CDR3 is CASSLDGQGKYGYTF. The DNA for the CDR3 is TGTGCCAGCAGCTTAGATGGACAGGGAAAGTATGGCTACACCTTC.

This clone was counted a few times. The genes are TRBV4-3 and TRBJ2-2; 7 bases fit TRBD2. This CDR3 is 15 amino acids long. The V and J ends lost 2 bases and 5 bases, in that order; junction bases with no gene match: 5. Per germline, CDR1 LGHNA and CDR2 YSLEER. The DNA of the CDR3 is TGCGCCAGCAGCCAATATACTAGCGCGACCGGGGAGCTGTTTTTT. This encodes CASSQYTSATGELFF.

The V call is TRBV4-1, the J call TRBJ1-2, with D unresolved. This CDR3 contains 15 residues. CDR1 MGHRA and CDR2 YSYEKL come from the germline V gene. Trimming cost V 1 base and J 3 bases, with 12 bases left between them. The CDR3 coding sequence is TGCGCCAGCAGCCAAGGGATACAGTCCGACTATGGCTACACCTTC. Encoded protein: CASSQGIQSDYGYTF.

Only one count was recorded for this clone. This chain joins TRBV5-1 and TRBJ1-1; D remains unclear. Germline assignment: CDR1 SGHRS and CDR2 YFSETQ. The ends were cut back, 0 bases at V and 1 base at J, with 4 bases in the middle. This CDR3 is built from 13 residues. CDR3 in DNA: TGCGCCAGCAGCTTGGGAGGGAACACTGAAGCTTTCTTT. Its translation: CASSLGGNTEAFF.

This chain links TRBV6-2 or TRBV6-3 with TRBJ1-5; 9 bases match TRBD1. Germline-derived CDR1 and CDR2 are MNHEY and SVGEGT. This CDR3 comprises 15 residues. After removal of 3 bases from V and 6 bases from J, the junction contained 6 bases not matched to a gene. CDR3 residues: CASSYMGQGVQPQHF. In DNA, the CDR3 is TGTGCCAGCAGTTATATGGGACAGGGTGTTCAGCCCCAGCATTTT.

This clone was observed a single time. The genes are TRBV2 and TRBJ2-5; D may be TRBD1 (5 bases). This CDR3 contains 13 residues. Germline CDR1 SNHLY, CDR2 FYNNEI. Trimming stripped 4 bases from V and 4 bases from J, with 10 bases between. CDR3 region: CASSGFRGETQYF. CDR3 DNA: TGTGCCAGCAGTGGGTTTAGGGGAGAGACCCAGTACTTC.

V and J are TRBV4-3 and TRBJ2-1; 9 positions agree with TRBD2. The CDR3 is made up of 17 amino acids. V shed 0 bases and J 9 bases; nucleotides not matched to a gene: 12. Germline CDR1 LGHNA, CDR2 YSLEER. CDR3 loop: CASSQEAFSGSYGEQFF. For the CDR3, the DNA is TGCGCCAGCAGCCAAGAAGCTTTTAGCGGGAGTTATGGTGAGCAGTTCTTC.

This chain joins TRBV6-2 or TRBV6-3 and TRBJ2-3, with 8 bases aligning to TRBD2. V shed 2 bases, J shed 5 bases, and the junction held 6 bases outside the gene matches. CDR3 length: 15 residues. Germline CDR1 MNHEY, CDR2 SVGEGT. For the CDR3, the DNA is TGTGCCAGCAGTTACCCGGGACTAGAATTAGATACGCAGTATTTT. Translating gives CASSYPGLELDTQYF.

The chain links TRBV5-1 to TRBJ2-2, with a weak D call TRBD1 (6 bases). Germline assignment: CDR1 SGHRS and CDR2 YFSETQ. CDR3 length: 15 amino acids. Between the trimmed V and J ends, which lost 7 bases and 4 bases, there was a span of 17 bases. The CDR3 DNA follows: TGCGCCAGCGGATTTCCGCAGGGGACCACCGGGGAGCTGTTTTTT. Its translation: CASGFPQGTTGELFF.

The chain links TRBV18 to TRBJ2-1, with a tentative D call TRBD2 (6 bases). The V end lost 6 bases, the J end lost 6 bases, and 15 bases lay between the germline ends. Per germline, CDR1 KGHSH and CDR2 LQKENI. There are 14 residues in the CDR3. CDR3 residues: CASSLRREPNEQFF. The CDR3 DNA sequence: TGTGCCAGCTCCCTCAGGAGGGAGCCCAATGAGCAGTTCTTC.

The genes are TRBV7-3 and TRBJ2-2; D is perhaps TRBD2 (5 bases). Trimming pared 2 bases from V and 7 bases from J, leaving 17 bases between. Germline CDR1 SGHTA, CDR2 FQGTGA. This CDR3 spans 16 amino acids. The CDR3 region is CASSLGIDYPHGELFF. DNA of the CDR3: TGTGCCAGCAGCTTAGGTATCGACTACCCACACGGGGAGCTGTTTTTT.

The rearrangement uses TRBV2 and TRBJ2-1; maybe TRBD1 (5 bases). V shed 7 bases and J shed 5 bases, with 18 bases lying between them. The CDR3 length is 15 residues. Germline assignment: CDR1 SNHLY and CDR2 FYNNEI. CDR3 nucleotides: TGTGCCAGCACCTCTTACAGGAACCTCAACAATGAGCAGTTCTTC. It specifies CASTSYRNLNNEQFF.